This TCR beta chain was captured by sequencing in a study of T-cell memory formation after mild COVID-19. Study in general: Largely, the TCR clusters proved donor specific. Study-wide results and limits: For second-wave clones that peaked at day 37, SARS-CoV-2 specificity went unverified. There was a balanced CD4/CD8 profile in clones contracting day 15 to 85, and later expanders leaned CD4+.

This clonotype was seen a handful of times. The antigen is undetermined. CDR1 SGHDT and CDR2 YYEEEE come from the germline V gene. V shed 4 bases and J shed 6 bases, with 21 bases lying between them. The CDR3 totals 16 residues. 5'RACE with constant-segment primers built TCRalpha and TCRbeta cDNA libraries with UMIs. TCRdb ran MiXCR on the 5' RACE reads and lists one entry per CDR3 protein. The sample comprises 550,000 to 700,000 distinct CDR3 sequences, 17% of which are singletons, and 8.1% rests with the top ten. This TCR derives from an adult woman who had mild COVID-19 (a few samples of this study predate the infection). Cell type and time point are not known. The J gene is TRBJ2-3, the V gene TRBV5-6; TRBD1 might be the D (6 bases). What was sequenced was PBMCs or a T cell subset sorted from them (not recorded which). The chain's CDR3 is CASSLPGQTYRDTQYF. In DNA form, the CDR3 reads TGTGCCAGCAGCCTTCCGGGACAAACGTACCGGGATACGCAGTATTTT.